These 2 T cell receptor beta chains share one sample of origin, sequenced in a study of T cell responses to AZD1222 COVID-19 vaccine. This table comes from immunoSEQ multiplex PCR, and its TCRdb copy is limited to in-frame clones, with some not included. The table has 150,000 to 200,000 clones, around 94% seen once. Here the sequenced sample was peripheral blood, taken 28 days after the second AZD1222 dose. These receptor sequences come from an adult who received the AZD1222 COVID-19 vaccine.

This chain joins TRBV7-8 and TRBJ2-4, with 10 positions matching TRBD2. The CDR3 length is 18 residues. V gave up 0 bases and J gave up 1 base; unmatched junction bases: 6. Germline values: CDR1 SGHVS, CDR2 FQNEAQ. CDR3 sequence (DNA): TGTGCCAGCAGCTTAGCCTTCCTTAGCGGGAGGGCCAAAAACATTCAGTACTTC. It encodes CASSLAFLSGRAKNIQYF.

This chain uses TRBV11-2 with TRBJ2-3; TRBD2 is a possible D gene (5 bases). The V end was cut by 6 bases, the J end by 4 bases, with 17 bases between. CDR1 SGHAT and CDR2 FQNNGV come from the germline V gene. The CDR3 covers 15 residues. The CDR3 DNA follows: TGTGCCAGCAGAGGACTGAAAAAAAGGGCAGATACGCAGTATTTT. It specifies CASRGLKKRADTQYF.